The T cell receptor beta chain described here comes from a study of cytomegalovirus exposure and HLA in healthy donors. Findings and limits, study-wide: Associated with cytomegalovirus, according to the listing, were 164 TCR beta chains. TRBV6-2, TRBV6-3 and other indistinguishable V segments were excluded. In a later analysis, about 17,000 TCR beta sequences were associated with HLA alleles at 0.05 false discovery rate. Rarity marked most TCR sequences, yet some public TCRs occurred in many donors.

The study ran its PCR with 60 Vbeta and 13 Jbeta primers. The protocol was immunoSEQ multiplex PCR, while the TCRdb copy is restricted to in-frame clones and leaves out a portion. The table includes 90,000 to 120,000 clones, about 85% detected once. The germline V gene has CDR1 SGDLS and CDR2 YYNGEE. The CDR3 is 15 amino acids. The V and J ends lost 0 bases and 4 bases respectively, with 12 bases between them. Worth noting for this clone: Its antigen is unidentified. This specimen includes other DNA sequences encoding the same CDR3.

Specimen: PBMCs. The clonotype originates from a man younger than 45 in good health and CMV-seronegative. The V call is TRBV9, the J call TRBJ2-3; TRBD2 might be the D (7 bases). This CDR3 is CASSVVGGGADTQYF. In DNA, the CDR3 is TGTGCCAGCAGCGTAGTGGGCGGGGGCGCAGATACGCAGTATTTT.